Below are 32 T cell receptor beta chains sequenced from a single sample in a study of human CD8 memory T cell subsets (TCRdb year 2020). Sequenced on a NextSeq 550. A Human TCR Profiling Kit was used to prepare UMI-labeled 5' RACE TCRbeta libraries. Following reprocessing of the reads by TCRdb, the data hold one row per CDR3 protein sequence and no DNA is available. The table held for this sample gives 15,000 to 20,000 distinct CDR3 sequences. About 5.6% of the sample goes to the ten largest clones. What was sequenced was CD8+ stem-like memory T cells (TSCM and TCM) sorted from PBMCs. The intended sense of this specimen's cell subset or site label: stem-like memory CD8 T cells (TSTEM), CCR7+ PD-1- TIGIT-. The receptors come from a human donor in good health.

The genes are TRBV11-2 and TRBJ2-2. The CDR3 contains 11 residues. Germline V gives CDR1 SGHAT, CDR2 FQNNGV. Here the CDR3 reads CASAVTGELFF.

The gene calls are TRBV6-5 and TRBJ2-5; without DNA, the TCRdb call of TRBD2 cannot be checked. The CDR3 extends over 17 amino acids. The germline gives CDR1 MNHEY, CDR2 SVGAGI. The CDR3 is CASSSYAGTSGQETQYF.

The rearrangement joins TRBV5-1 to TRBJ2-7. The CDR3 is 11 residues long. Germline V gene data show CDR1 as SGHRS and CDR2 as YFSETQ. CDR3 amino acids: CASSSHYEQYF.

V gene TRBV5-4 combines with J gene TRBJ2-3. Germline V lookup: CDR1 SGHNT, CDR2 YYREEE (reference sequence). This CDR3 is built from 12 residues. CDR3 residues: CASSLEADTQYF.

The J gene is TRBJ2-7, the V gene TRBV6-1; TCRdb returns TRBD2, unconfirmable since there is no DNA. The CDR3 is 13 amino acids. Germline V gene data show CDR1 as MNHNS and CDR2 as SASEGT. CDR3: CASSWDYAYEQYF.

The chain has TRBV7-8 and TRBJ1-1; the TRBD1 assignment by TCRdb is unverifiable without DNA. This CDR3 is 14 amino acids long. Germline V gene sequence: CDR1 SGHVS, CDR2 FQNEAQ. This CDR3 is CASTIQGGNTEAFF.

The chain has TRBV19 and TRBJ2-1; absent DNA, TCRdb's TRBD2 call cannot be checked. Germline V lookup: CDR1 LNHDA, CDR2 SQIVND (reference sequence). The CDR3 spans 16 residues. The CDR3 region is CASSLGGVSSYNEQFF.

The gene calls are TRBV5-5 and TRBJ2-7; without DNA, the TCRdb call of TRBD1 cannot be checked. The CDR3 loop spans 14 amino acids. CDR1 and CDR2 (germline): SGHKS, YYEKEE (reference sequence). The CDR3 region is CASSEDRGFYEQYF.

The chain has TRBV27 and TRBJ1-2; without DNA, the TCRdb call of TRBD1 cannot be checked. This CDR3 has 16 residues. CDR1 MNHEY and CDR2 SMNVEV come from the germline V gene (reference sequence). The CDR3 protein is CASSLLTGGGNYGYTF.

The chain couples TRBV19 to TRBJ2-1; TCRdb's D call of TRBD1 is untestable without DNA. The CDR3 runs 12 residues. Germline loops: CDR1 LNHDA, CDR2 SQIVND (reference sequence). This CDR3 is CASSIGAGVEFF.

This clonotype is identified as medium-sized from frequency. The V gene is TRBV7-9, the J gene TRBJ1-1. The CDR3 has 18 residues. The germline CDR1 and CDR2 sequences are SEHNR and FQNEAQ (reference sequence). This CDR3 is CASSLESSGSDLNTEAFF.

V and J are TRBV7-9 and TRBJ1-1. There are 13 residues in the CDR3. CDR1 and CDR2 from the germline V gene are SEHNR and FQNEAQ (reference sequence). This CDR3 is CASSSPGRTEAFF.

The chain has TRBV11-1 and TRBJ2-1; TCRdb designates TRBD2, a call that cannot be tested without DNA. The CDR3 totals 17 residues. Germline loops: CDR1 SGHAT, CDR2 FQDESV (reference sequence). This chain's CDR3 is CASSQAIAGGAYNEQFF. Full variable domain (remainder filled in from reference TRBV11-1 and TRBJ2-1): EAEVAQSPRYKITEKSQAVAFWCDPISGHATLYWYRQILGQGPELLVQFQDESVVDDSQLPKDRFSAERLKGVDSTLKIQPAELGDSAMYLCASSQAIAGGAYNEQFFGPGTRLTVL.

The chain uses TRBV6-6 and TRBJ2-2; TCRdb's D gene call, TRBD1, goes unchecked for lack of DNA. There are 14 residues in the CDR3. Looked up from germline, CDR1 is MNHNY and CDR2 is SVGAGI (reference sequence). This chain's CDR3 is CASSYQGVSGELFF.

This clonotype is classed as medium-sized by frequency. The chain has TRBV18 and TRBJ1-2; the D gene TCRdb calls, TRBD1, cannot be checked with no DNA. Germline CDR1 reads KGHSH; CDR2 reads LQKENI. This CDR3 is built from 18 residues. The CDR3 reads CASSPRSTKAGTHYGYTF.

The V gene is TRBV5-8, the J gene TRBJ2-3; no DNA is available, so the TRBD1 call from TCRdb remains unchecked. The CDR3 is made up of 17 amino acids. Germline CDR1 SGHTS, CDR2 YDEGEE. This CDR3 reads CASSLADRGPGTDTQYF.

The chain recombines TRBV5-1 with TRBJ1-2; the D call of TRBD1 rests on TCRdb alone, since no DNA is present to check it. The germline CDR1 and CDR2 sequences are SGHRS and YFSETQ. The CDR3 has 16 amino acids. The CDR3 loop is CASSNLDSEVGYGYTF.

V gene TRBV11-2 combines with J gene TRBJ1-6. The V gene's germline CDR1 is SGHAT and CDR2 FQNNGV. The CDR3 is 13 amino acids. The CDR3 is CASSHGSGSPLHF.

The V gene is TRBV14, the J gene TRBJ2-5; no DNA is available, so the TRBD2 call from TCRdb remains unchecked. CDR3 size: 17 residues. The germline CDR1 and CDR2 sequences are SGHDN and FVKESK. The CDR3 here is CASSQDRIAGGQETQYF. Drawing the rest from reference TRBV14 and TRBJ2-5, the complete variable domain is EAGVTQFPSHSVIEKGQTVTLRCDPISGHDNLYWYRRVMGKEIKFLLHFVKESKQDESGMPNNRFLAERTGGTYSTLKVQPAELEDSGVYFCASSQDRIAGGQETQYFGPGTRLLVL.

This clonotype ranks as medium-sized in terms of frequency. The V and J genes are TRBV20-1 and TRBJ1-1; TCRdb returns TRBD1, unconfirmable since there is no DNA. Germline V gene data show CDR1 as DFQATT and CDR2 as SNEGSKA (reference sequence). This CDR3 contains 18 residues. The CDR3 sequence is CSARDFEDRGLVATEAFF.

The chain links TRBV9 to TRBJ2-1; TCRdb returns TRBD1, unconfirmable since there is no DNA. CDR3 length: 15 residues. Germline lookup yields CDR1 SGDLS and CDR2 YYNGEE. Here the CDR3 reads CASSGAGGLVNEQFF.

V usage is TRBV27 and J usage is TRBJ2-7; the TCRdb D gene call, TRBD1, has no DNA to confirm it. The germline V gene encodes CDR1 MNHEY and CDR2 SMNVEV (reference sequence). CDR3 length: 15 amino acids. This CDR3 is CASSLRTGNNREQYF.

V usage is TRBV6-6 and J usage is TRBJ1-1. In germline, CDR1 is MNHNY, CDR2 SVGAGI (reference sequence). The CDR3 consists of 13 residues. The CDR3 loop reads CASSQHLSTEAFF.

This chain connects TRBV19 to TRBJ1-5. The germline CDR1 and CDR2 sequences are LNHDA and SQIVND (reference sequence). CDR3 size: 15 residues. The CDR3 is CASSPAGFMGQPQHF.

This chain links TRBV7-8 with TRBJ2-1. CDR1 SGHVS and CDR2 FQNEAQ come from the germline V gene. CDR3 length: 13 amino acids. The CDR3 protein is CASSLAPTNEQFF.

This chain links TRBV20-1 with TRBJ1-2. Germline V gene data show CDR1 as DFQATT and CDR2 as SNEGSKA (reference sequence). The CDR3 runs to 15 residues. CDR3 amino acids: CSARDPYSTNYGYTF.

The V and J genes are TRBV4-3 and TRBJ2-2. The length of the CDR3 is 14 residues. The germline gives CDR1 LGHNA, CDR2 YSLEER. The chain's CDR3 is CASSQDGITGELFF.

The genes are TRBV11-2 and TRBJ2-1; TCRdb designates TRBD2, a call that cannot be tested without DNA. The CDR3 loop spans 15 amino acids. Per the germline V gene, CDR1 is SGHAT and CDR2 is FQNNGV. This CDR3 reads CASSGAGGRYNEQFF.

The CDR3 spells CASSYEPRAGAFNEQFF. V is TRBV6-5 and J is TRBJ2-1; the TRBD2 assignment by TCRdb is unverifiable without DNA. The CDR3 consists of 17 residues. CDR1 is MNHEY, CDR2 SVGAGI, per germline.

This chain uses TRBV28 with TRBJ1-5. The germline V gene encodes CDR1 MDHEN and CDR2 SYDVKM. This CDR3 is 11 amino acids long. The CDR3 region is CASSLSQPQHF.

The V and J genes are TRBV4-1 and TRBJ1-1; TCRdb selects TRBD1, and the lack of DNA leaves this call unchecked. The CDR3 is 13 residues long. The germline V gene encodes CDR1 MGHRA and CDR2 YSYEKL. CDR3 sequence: CASSKTGGTEAFF.

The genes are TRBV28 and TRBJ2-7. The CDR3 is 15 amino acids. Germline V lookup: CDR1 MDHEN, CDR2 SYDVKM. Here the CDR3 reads CASSFVTDSSYEQYF.